The rows below give T cell receptor beta chains drawn from one sample of a study of shared T cell receptors in the human thymus. The data were produced by immunoSEQ multiplex PCR, yet TCRdb's version contains in-frame clones alone and is incomplete. This table holds 640,000 or so clones, approximately 89% found once. These same records also appear under a second study, on human thymus T cells.

The specimen sequenced was thymocytes. The receptors stem from a boy under three years old with a congenital heart defect. CDR3s include the opening cysteine and the closing phenylalanine or tryptophan. Rows give clone size only sometimes, using once, few, many, or a class for an expanded clone.

abundance: NA; j_gene: TRBJ1-2; v_gene: TRBV5-4; CDR3aa: CASSVHRFNYGYTF
abundance: NA; j_gene: TRBJ2-4; v_gene: TRBV4-3; CDR3aa: CASSQDQFGLAKNIQYF
abundance: NA; j_gene: TRBJ2-3; v_gene: TRBV7-2; CDR3aa: CASSSEGRGTQYF
abundance: NA; j_gene: TRBJ1-5; v_gene: TRBV7-2; CDR3aa: CASSLDGAQPQHF
abundance: NA; j_gene: TRBJ1-4; v_gene: TRBV6-5; CDR3aa: CASRGDRDEKLFF
abundance: NA; j_gene: TRBJ1-1; v_gene: TRBV6-5; CDR3aa: CASRLTGENTEAFF
abundance: NA; j_gene: TRBJ2-5; v_gene: TRBV4-3; CDR3aa: CASSQAGSSGPQETQYF
abundance: NA; j_gene: TRBJ2-7; v_gene: TRBV4-2; CDR3aa: CASSLDRGLAYEQYF
abundance: NA; j_gene: TRBJ1-1; v_gene: TRBV7-2; CDR3aa: CASSLAAGSEAFF
abundance: NA; j_gene: TRBJ1-6; v_gene: TRBV5-6; CDR3aa: CASSRQGGDNSPLHF
abundance: NA; j_gene: TRBJ2-7; v_gene: TRBV11-2; CDR3aa: CASSLLGTEAYEQYF
abundance: NA; j_gene: TRBJ2-3; v_gene: TRBV5-6; CDR3aa: CASSLELAGAQRTDTQYF
abundance: once; j_gene: TRBJ2-2; v_gene: TRBV9; CDR3aa: CASRDTGSTGELFF
abundance: NA; j_gene: TRBJ1-5; v_gene: TRBV6-4; CDR3aa: CASRDGGGDQPQHF
abundance: NA; j_gene: TRBJ2-5; v_gene: TRBV28; CDR3aa: CASSTRETQYF
abundance: NA; j_gene: TRBJ2-7; v_gene: TRBV4-3; CDR3aa: CASSQDSTGGPDEQYF
abundance: NA; j_gene: TRBJ2-1; v_gene: TRBV4-1; CDR3aa: CASSQDQREAGNEQFF
abundance: NA; j_gene: TRBJ2-1; v_gene: TRBV7-9; CDR3aa: CASSLRPGGFYNEQFF
abundance: NA; j_gene: TRBJ1-1; v_gene: TRBV7-4; CDR3aa: CASSLRPGATEAFF
abundance: NA; j_gene: TRBJ2-7; v_gene: TRBV19; CDR3aa: CASSIAQGYYEQYF
abundance: NA; j_gene: TRBJ1-6; v_gene: TRBV27; CDR3aa: CASSPYAGKGWSPLHF
abundance: few; j_gene: TRBJ2-1; v_gene: TRBV5-1; CDR3aa: CASSSETSGRSTHYNEQFF
abundance: NA; j_gene: TRBJ1-5; v_gene: TRBV27; CDR3aa: CASSLSGGALQPQHF
abundance: NA; j_gene: TRBJ1-2; v_gene: TRBV5-5; CDR3aa: CASSRGSYGYTF
abundance: few; j_gene: TRBJ2-1; v_gene: TRBV14; CDR3aa: CASSQGDQAGGLYNEQFF
abundance: NA; j_gene: TRBJ1-1; v_gene: TRBV14; CDR3aa: CASSQDKAGVVTEAFF
abundance: NA; j_gene: TRBJ2-3; v_gene: TRBV28; CDR3aa: CASSEYWVAGLRRRTDTQYF
abundance: NA; j_gene: TRBJ2-1; v_gene: TRBV5-1; CDR3aa: CASSVGTDNEQFF
abundance: NA; j_gene: TRBJ1-2; v_gene: TRBV5-1; CDR3aa: CASSLEGVNYGYTF
abundance: NA; j_gene: TRBJ1-2; v_gene: TRBV4-2; CDR3aa: CASSQGEGAYGYTF
abundance: NA; j_gene: TRBJ2-2; v_gene: TRBV28; CDR3aa: CASSPGTSGRRGTGELFF
abundance: few; j_gene: TRBJ2-3; v_gene: TRBV4-1; CDR3aa: CASSQDLPREGPDTQYF
abundance: few; j_gene: TRBJ1-5; v_gene: TRBV4-1; CDR3aa: CAGSLDVPIQHF
abundance: few; j_gene: TRBJ1-2; v_gene: TRBV7-9; CDR3aa: CASSLTGQGNYGYTF
abundance: NA; j_gene: TRBJ1-5; v_gene: TRBV29-1; CDR3aa: CSVGSCPAGGFQPQHF
abundance: NA; j_gene: TRBJ1-4; v_gene: TRBV5-5; CDR3aa: CASSFGPGQGYEKLFF
abundance: NA; j_gene: TRBJ2-1; v_gene: TRBV6-4; CDR3aa: CASAPQLVSYNEQFF
abundance: NA; j_gene: TRBJ2-7; v_gene: TRBV5-8; CDR3aa: CASSLGGSGRPEQYF